These 32 T cell receptor beta chains were sequenced from one sample in a study of blood T cell repertoires in COVID-19. Some clones are missing from TCRdb's copy, which holds only in-frame ones; the method was immunoSEQ multiplex PCR. This table holds about 260,000 clones, 88% found once. Sequences were obtained from peripheral blood. Receptors were obtained from a human donor in a cohort sampled during active COVID-19.

The chain uses TRBV14 and TRBJ2-7; 8 bases map to TRBD1. Germline CDR1 and CDR2: SGHDN and FVKESK. The CDR3 is 15 amino acids. Trimming at V came to 4 bases and at J to 6 bases, leaving 11 bases not matched to a gene. CDR3 nucleotides: TGTGCCAGCAGCCGGGTGTGGGGGGACAGGTTCGAGCAGTACTTC. Protein product: CASSRVWGDRFEQYF.

The V gene is TRBV14, the J gene TRBJ1-1; D not resolved. Germline V gene lookup returns CDR1 SGHDN and CDR2 FVKESK. The CDR3 consists of 14 residues. With 0 bases removed from V and 5 bases from J, the gap between germline ends came to 10 bases. The CDR3 bases are TGTGCCAGCAGCCAAGATTCTTGGAGTACTGAAGCTTTCTTT. It specifies CASSQDSWSTEAFF. Looking up the rest from reference TRBV14 and TRBJ1-1 gives the full variable domain: EAGVTQFPSHSVIEKGQTVTLRCDPISGHDNLYWYRRVMGKEIKFLLHFVKESKQDESGMPNNRFLAERTGGTYSTLKVQPAELEDSGVYFCASSQDSWSTEAFFGQGTRLTVV.

The rearrangement uses TRBV5-1 and TRBJ2-7; perhaps TRBD2 as D (7 bases). Germline CDR1 is SGHRS and CDR2 is YFSETQ. CDR3 size: 15 residues. Trimming removed 0 bases at V and 4 bases at J, with 14 bases between. CDR3 sequence reads: CASSLEYGGLYEQYF. Here the CDR3 DNA reads TGCGCCAGCAGCTTGGAGTACGGGGGGCTGTACGAGCAGTACTTC.

The chain employs TRBV9 and TRBJ2-7, with TRBD2 identical over 9 bases. The CDR3 loop spans 15 amino acids. Trimming took 0 bases from V and 2 from J; bases not matched to a gene: 3. The germline CDR1 and CDR2 sequences are SGDLS and YYNGEE. As DNA, the CDR3 is TGTGCCAGCAGCGTAGCTCCTAGCGGGGCCTACGAGCAGTACTTC. It is translated as CASSVAPSGAYEQYF.

The chain employs TRBV6-2 or TRBV6-3 and TRBJ2-7; D remains ambiguous. Looked up from germline, CDR1 is MNHEY and CDR2 is SVGEGT. CDR3 length: 14 amino acids. V dropped 2 bases and J dropped 7 bases, with 15 bases sitting between them. The CDR3 nucleotides read TGTGCCAGCAGTTACCCGGGTGTCCTTGGAGAGCAGTACTTC. Its translation: CASSYPGVLGEQYF.

The V and J genes are TRBV19 and TRBJ2-1; the D gene is possibly TRBD1 (5 bases). V lost 3 bases to trimming and J lost 8 bases, with 17 bases between them. This CDR3 has 15 amino acids. Germline lookup yields CDR1 LNHDA and CDR2 SQIVND (reference sequence). As DNA, the CDR3 is TGTGCCAGTAGTATGCCCGACAGATCCGTGGATGAGCAGTTCTTC. The encoded protein is CASSMPDRSVDEQFF.

The rearrangement uses TRBV4-1 and TRBJ2-7; maybe TRBD2 (6 bases). This CDR3 region has 15 residues. CDR1 is MGHRA and CDR2 is YSYEKL in the germline V gene. The ends were cut back, 1 base at V and 7 bases at J, with 17 bases in the middle. DNA for the CDR3: TGCGCCAGCAGCCAAGGTTCCGGGGGAGGATTAGAGCAGTACTTC. As protein: CASSQGSGGGLEQYF.

V gene TRBV9 combines with J gene TRBJ2-3; D may be TRBD1 (5 bases). This CDR3 spans 13 amino acids. Germline CDR1 SGDLS, CDR2 YYNGEE. Deletions cut 3 bases from V and 6 bases from J, with 11 bases between. The CDR3, as DNA: TGTGCCAGCAGCGAGGGGCTTACGGATACGCAGTATTTT. Protein sequence: CASSEGLTDTQYF.

Only one count was recorded for this clone. The V call is TRBV24-1, the J call TRBJ2-7; weak D call: TRBD1 (5 bases). V lost 5 bases and J 6 bases, leaving 10 bases between the germline ends. This CDR3 has 12 amino acids. The V gene's germline CDR1 is KGHDR and CDR2 SFDVKD. The CDR3 DNA follows: TGTGCCACCAGTGGACCAGGGCTCGAGCAGTACTTC. Protein sequence: CATSGPGLEQYF.

This sequence joins TRBV7-2 and TRBJ2-7; maybe TRBD1 (5 bases). Looked up from germline, CDR1 is SGHTA and CDR2 is FQGNSA. This CDR3 region has 14 residues. Trimming stripped 0 bases from V and 1 base from J, with 7 bases between. CDR3 DNA: TGTGCCAGCAGCTTAGCCAGGGATTCCTACGAGCAGTACTTC. Translated, it gives CASSLARDSYEQYF.

The V and J genes are TRBV10-3 and TRBJ2-1, with D unresolved. Germline loops: CDR1 ENHRY, CDR2 SYGVKD. V was trimmed by 7 bases and J by 6 bases, leaving 10 bases between them. The CDR3 spans 12 residues. The CDR3 region is CAITQPGNEQFF. The CDR3 nucleotides read TGTGCCATCACTCAACCAGGCAATGAGCAGTTCTTC.

The rearrangement uses TRBV20-1 and TRBJ1-6; a weak D match, TRBD1 (6 bases). Trimming stripped 5 bases from V and 14 bases from J, with 13 bases between. Germline CDR1 and CDR2: DFQATT and SNEGSKA (reference sequence). This CDR3 has 11 residues. In nucleotides, the CDR3 is TGCAGTGCTCGACAGGTTCGAGCCCTCCACTTT. Translation gives CSARQVRALHF.

This chain joins TRBV10-3 and TRBJ1-5; D might be TRBD1 (6 bases). The germline V and J ends were trimmed by 6 bases and 6 bases, with 21 bases remaining between them. Germline V gives CDR1 ENHRY, CDR2 SYGVKD. This CDR3 contains 16 residues. The CDR3 here is CAISAEGVGLGQPQHF. CDR3 nucleotides: TGTGCCATCAGCGCAGAGGGGGTGGGCCTTGGTCAGCCCCAGCATTTT.

The chain employs TRBV3-1 (or the pseudogene TRBV3-2) and TRBJ1-5, with TRBD1 identical over 8 bases. CDR1 LGHDT and CDR2 YNNKEL come from the germline V gene (reference sequence). Trimming removed 4 bases from V and 5 bases from J; junction bases left unmatched: 7. The CDR3 spans 15 residues. The CDR3 loop reads CASSLRQGLDQPQHF. The DNA of the CDR3 is TGTGCCAGCAGCCTTAGACAGGGGTTGGATCAGCCCCAGCATTTT.

V is TRBV21-1 and J is TRBJ1-5; TRBD1 is taken as the D call from the table, unchecked against the DNA. TRBV21-1 is classified as a pseudogene. The CDR3 has 21 residues. Here the CDR3 DNA reads TGTGCCAGCAGCAAAGGGGTGGGTTTGACAGGGGGTGGCATAGGCAATCAGCCCCAGCATTTT. Translation gives CASSKGVGLTGGGIGNQPQHF.

This chain joins TRBV28 and TRBJ1-2; 7 bases map to TRBD1. This CDR3 contains 13 residues. CDR1 MDHEN and CDR2 SYDVKM come from the germline V gene. J gave up 8 bases and V 5 bases, and 8 bases lay outside the gene matches. CDR3 sequence: CASSVLTGNGYTF. DNA of the CDR3: TGTGCCAGCAGTGTACTGACAGGGAACGGCTACACCTTC.

The chain uses TRBV5-6 and TRBJ1-6, with D tentatively TRBD1 (5 bases). Germline V CDR1 and CDR2: SGHDT, YYEEEE. Trimming pared 0 bases from V and 4 bases from J, leaving 8 bases between. There are 15 residues in the CDR3. The CDR3 region is CASSLVDIYNSPLHF. CDR3 sequence (DNA): TGTGCCAGCAGCTTGGTGGACATTTATAATTCACCCCTCCACTTT.

The V call is TRBV5-1, the J call TRBJ2-7; 9 nucleotides match TRBD2. J was trimmed by 6 bases and V by 0 bases; bases with no gene match: 10. This CDR3 has 16 residues. Germline CDR1 is SGHRS and CDR2 is YFSETQ. In DNA, the CDR3 is TGCGCCAGCAGCTTGGCCGGTAGCGGGAGTGGGCGCGAGCAGTACTTC. Translation gives CASSLAGSGSGREQYF.

This clone turned up a few times. V is TRBV20-1 and J is TRBJ2-1, with 10 nucleotides matching TRBD1. With V trimmed by 3 bases and J by 10 bases, 9 bases remained unmatched. This CDR3 is built from 14 residues. Germline loops: CDR1 DFQATT, CDR2 SNEGSKA (reference sequence). The CDR3 region is CSASGQGVAGEQFF. In DNA form, the CDR3 reads TGCAGTGCTAGTGGACAGGGGGTGGCAGGAGAGCAGTTCTTC.

The chain joins TRBV6-5 to TRBJ1-1; tentative D call: TRBD1 (6 bases). The CDR3 covers 13 residues. Trimming removed 6 bases from V and 5 bases from J, with 13 bases in between. Germline V gene data show CDR1 as MNHEY and CDR2 as SVGAGI. Written as DNA, the CDR3 is TGTGCCAGCAGGCTCAGGGGAGAGACTGAAGCTTTCTTT. The encoded protein is CASRLRGETEAFF.

The chain recombines TRBV10-3 with TRBJ1-3; D is uncertain. The CDR3 is 11 amino acids. Germline CDR1 reads ENHRY; CDR2 reads SYGVKD. V dropped 10 bases and J dropped 0 bases, with 4 bases sitting between them. CDR3 DNA: TGTGCCAGCGCCTCTGGAAACACCATATATTTT. It translates to CASASGNTIYF.

The rearrangement links TRBV7-9 to TRBJ1-3; the D is unclear. CDR1 is SEHNR and CDR2 is FQNEAQ in the germline V gene (reference sequence). The germline V and J ends were trimmed by 3 bases and 0 bases, with 12 bases remaining between them. The CDR3 is 16 residues long. The CDR3 is CASSFPHPNSGNTIYF. Written as DNA, the CDR3 is TGTGCCAGCAGCTTCCCGCACCCTAACTCTGGAAACACCATATATTTT.

The genes are TRBV7-9 and TRBJ1-3; D perhaps matches TRBD1 (6 bases). The germline V gene has CDR1 SEHNR and CDR2 FQNEAQ (reference sequence). V was pared by 6 bases and J by 2 bases, with 8 bases between. This CDR3 comprises 13 residues. Here the CDR3 reads CASRQGAGNTIYF. CDR3 bases: TGTGCCAGCAGACAGGGTGCTGGAAACACCATATATTTT.

V and J are TRBV20-1 and TRBJ2-3; 9 bases agree with TRBD2. The V gene's germline CDR1 is DFQATT and CDR2 SNEGSKA (reference sequence). V dropped 3 bases and J dropped 4; count of bases not matched to a gene: 5. The CDR3 has 14 residues. The CDR3 coding sequence is TGCAGTGCTAGTAGCGGGAGTCGGGCAGATACGCAGTATTTT. It yields the protein CSASSGSRADTQYF.

The chain employs TRBV7-2 and TRBJ1-2; D gene ambiguous. The CDR3 is 15 amino acids. CDR1 and CDR2 from the germline V gene are SGHTA and FQGNSA. V shed 0 bases and J shed 3 bases, with 11 bases lying between them. The CDR3 DNA reads TGTGCCAGCAGCTTAGCTCCGACATCAGACTATGGCTACACCTTC. Translation gives CASSLAPTSDYGYTF.

In nucleotides, the CDR3 is TGTGCCAGCAGTTTATCTAGCGGAATCACAGATACGCAGTATTTT. Encoded protein: CASSLSSGITDTQYF. The rearrangement links TRBV27 to TRBJ2-3; D possibly corresponds to TRBD2 (6 bases). This CDR3 has 15 residues. V was trimmed by 0 bases and J by 2 bases, leaving 9 bases between them. CDR1 and CDR2 from the germline V gene are MNHEY and SMNVEV (reference sequence).

This clone was seen a single time. This sequence joins TRBV5-6 and TRBJ2-7; 7 bases match TRBD1. CDR1 is SGHDT, CDR2 YYEEEE, per germline. Trimming at V came to 4 bases and at J to 2 bases, leaving 6 bases not matched to a gene. The CDR3 loop spans 14 amino acids. The CDR3 region is CASSPDRDTYEQYF. The CDR3 DNA is TGTGCCAGCAGCCCCGACAGGGATACCTACGAGCAGTACTTC. The complete variable domain, with remaining parts taken from reference TRBV5-6 and TRBJ2-7, reads DAGVTQSPTHLIKTRGQQVTLRCSPKSGHDTVSWYQQALGQGPQFIFQYYEEEERQRGNFPDRFSGHQFPNYSSELNVNALLLGDSALYLCASSPDRDTYEQYFGPGTRLTVT.

The chain couples TRBV7-2 to TRBJ1-1; D call uncertain. CDR1 is SGHTA and CDR2 is FQGNSA in the germline V gene. V gave up 3 bases and J gave up 1 base, with 9 bases separating them. This CDR3 region has 14 residues. CDR3 in amino acids: CASSLSAGNTEAFF. The CDR3 DNA reads TGTGCCAGCAGCTTGTCGGCGGGGAACACTGAAGCTTTCTTT.

V usage is TRBV30 and J usage is TRBJ1-2; D unresolved. V shed 5 bases and J shed 2 bases, with 12 bases lying between them. Germline V lookup: CDR1 GTSNPN, CDR2 SVGIG (reference sequence). This CDR3 is 13 amino acids long. Here the CDR3 DNA reads TGTGCCTGGTCCCACCAGATAAACTATGGCTACACCTTC. Translation gives CAWSHQINYGYTF.

V is TRBV15 and J is TRBJ2-7, with 12 bases that match TRBD2. Germline V gives CDR1 LNHNV, CDR2 YYDKDF (reference sequence). This CDR3 contains 15 residues. Trimming removed 1 base from V and 3 bases from J; junction bases left unmatched: 1. The CDR3 loop reads CATSRGLAGVYEQYF. CDR3 DNA: TGTGCCACCAGCAGAGGACTAGCGGGGGTCTACGAGCAGTACTTC.

The rearrangement uses TRBV10-1 and TRBJ2-3; 8 nucleotides match TRBD1. The junction had 4 bases not matched to a gene; V was cut back by 8 bases and J by 3 bases. CDR3 length equals 13 residues. Germline CDR1 is WNHNN and CDR2 is SYGVQD (reference sequence). DNA of the CDR3: TGCGCCAGCGGCAGGGGGCCAACAGATACGCAGTATTTT. Its protein product is CASGRGPTDTQYF.

The chain is built from TRBV28 and TRBJ2-7; no reliable D call. The ends were cut back, 3 bases at V and 0 bases at J, with 12 bases in the middle. The CDR3 consists of 15 residues. Germline CDR1 reads MDHEN; CDR2 reads SYDVKM. CDR3 DNA: TGTGCCAGCAGTTTCGGGTCGTTGAGCTCCTACGAGCAGTACTTC. Protein sequence: CASSFGSLSSYEQYF.